This T cell receptor beta chain came from a study of blood T cell repertoires in COVID-19. Turning to the study itself: Samples taken during acute and convalescent COVID-19 were collected in the United States, Italy and Spain.

Authors' processing steps: It was from reference gene primer amplification that nucleated cell counts were estimated. Generated by immunoSEQ multiplex PCR, the TCRdb table keeps only in-frame clones and is missing some. That table furnishes V, J and clone size, whereas the DNA furnished D and trimming. Of 50,000 to 55,000 clones in the sample, roughly 89% were seen once. CDR3 length: 15 residues. Germline assignment: CDR1 MNHEY and CDR2 SVGAGI. Trimming cost V 7 bases and J 4 bases, with 17 bases left between them. The TCR originated in a man older than 75 with acute or convalescent COVID-19. Specimen: peripheral blood. This chain uses TRBV6-5 with TRBJ1-3; D unclear. The CDR3 DNA is TGTGCCAGCATGTATTTGTCTGGGCGCGGAAACACCATATATTTT. It is translated as CASMYLSGRGNTIYF.